The source of this T cell receptor (beta chain) is a study of CD8+ T cells in alopecia areata. Background on the study: It was oral tofacitinib, at 5 to 10 mg twice daily, that treated patients received. Overall study findings and caveats: Lesional scalp exceeded normal scalp in clonality, especially in alopecia totalis/universalis.

The authors extracted RNA and reverse transcribed it into cDNA as the sequencing template. This table comes from immunoSEQ multiplex PCR, and its TCRdb copy is limited to in-frame clones, with some not included. Of roughly 100,000 clones in the sample, 44% were seen once. This clone was detected only a few times. What it binds is not known. Trimming removed 1 base at V and 4 bases at J, with 11 bases between. Looked up from germline, CDR1 is SEHNR and CDR2 is FQNEAQ (reference sequence). This CDR3 region has 15 residues. Described treatment: oral pan-JAK inhibitor, 5-10 mg twice daily. The sample in question was CD8+ T cells sorted from blood, obtained at week 24, from a patient treated with tofacitinib. The TCR was taken from a human donor with alopecia areata. V gene TRBV7-9 combines with J gene TRBJ1-5; D call uncertain. CDR3 in DNA: TGTGCCAGCAGCTTAGAGGGTCAGCCGAATCAGCCCCAGCATTTT. Encoded protein: CASSLEGQPNQPQHF.